This T cell receptor beta chain was recovered during a study of T cells in Graves' hyperthyroidism and ophthalmopathy (dated by TCRdb to between 2019 and 2020). Background for the entire study: Peripheral blood was sampled at the time of initial diagnosis, prior to any treatment. TCR V-J signatures able to tell the groups apart were searched for in a discovery cohort of approximately 95 patients, of whom over 40 had Graves' ophthalmopathy and roughly 57 had stable Graves' hyperthyroidism. Whether ophthalmopathy could be predicted prospectively was tested in an independent validation cohort made up of approximately 19 hyperthyroidism patients plus 17 patients who later progressed to ophthalmopathy. For training and testing, the 95 to 100 patients in the discovery cohort were randomly divided in a 7:3 ratio. In six Graves' hyperthyroidism patients, the study also compared T-cell repertoires from thyroid tissue with T-cell repertoires from blood. After sampling, hyperthyroidism patients received methimazole starting at 30 mg daily, and ophthalmopathy patients received high-dose intravenous methylprednisolone. The paper reports TCR Vbeta CDR3 sequencing of over 120 peripheral blood samples: some 44 ophthalmopathy, 75 to 80 hyperthyroidism and around 17 progressor patients. What the authors observed across the whole study: Most expanded thyroid clonotypes (frequency above 0.001) were also detected in blood, a finding suggesting that blood repertoires may reflect thyroid immune responses. In validation, the model predicted progression to ophthalmopathy with 60% to 71% sensitivity and 72% to 85% specificity, a median of approximately 6.5 months before onset. Sample size was not statistically predetermined, and blinding of investigators to group allocation was not performed. A model built on a 13 V-J signature distinguished ophthalmopathy from stable hyperthyroidism, reaching about 89% sensitivity and under 84% specificity in cross-validation and 80%/75% in testing.

Ophthalmopathy patients had moderately to severely active disease, Clinical Activity Score of at least 3, NOSPECS grade of at least 4, and duration under 3 months. The study excluded patients with uncontrolled infections, other autoimmune diseases, pregnancy or lactation. Clinical symptoms, serum thyroxine and TRAb, thyroid ultrasound, and orbital computed tomography formed the basis for the diagnoses. PBMCs were separated from 8 to 10 ml of fresh peripheral blood using Ficoll-Paque density gradient centrifugation. Total RNA was extracted using Trizol reagent, and RNA quality was assessed on an Agilent 2100 Bioanalyzer. Of note for this clonotype: The antigen it binds to is not known. Base qualities are not recorded, but no much larger clone differs from it by a single base.

TCR beta CDR3 regions were amplified from RNA transcripts. The TCR CDR3 was subjected to a first round of RT-PCR using the HTBI primer set and the Qiagen OneStep RT-PCR kit. Libraries were constructed in a second round of multiplex PCR, after which size selection and purification were performed. Sequencing of the libraries was done on an Illumina HiSeq2000 using paired-end 100 bp reads. Under the source paper's analysis protocol: SOAPnuke was used to process the raw data, throwing out any read that contained adapters or uncalled bases, had a mean Phred below 15, or lacked an exact constant-primer or identifier match. High-quality paired reads were merged using COPE v1.2.5, and each unique nucleotide sequence was defined as a clonotype. Clonotypes were aligned to IMGT TRBV, TRBD and TRBJ reference segments using MiTCR v1.1. Only V-J combinations with frequency above 0.0001, covering 99.2% of repertoires, were analysed. A TCS score was defined as the ratio of F50 (clonal expansion) to E x V (chaos), with BLOSUM62-based TCRdist applied between CDR3 peptides within each V-J. Welch's t-statistics and random forest reduced roughly 530 V-J features to roughly 13, which were used in a naive Bayes classifier (R e1071). TCRdb ran its own pipeline on the public reads, namely fastp trimming at Q25 and MiXCR clone calling, and kept in-frame beta chains. For every CDR3 protein sequence, its rows merge into one entry that carries the most common genes and DNA. The V and J calls and clone size come from TCRdb's table, not from the authors' own analysis. Across this sample there are approximately 600,000 distinct CDR3 sequences, with less than 25% seen only once. Roughly a third of the sample is held by the ten biggest clonotypes.

Sequences SGHRS (CDR1) and YFSETQ (CDR2) are obtained from the germline V gene. Unmatched junction bases come to 6, with V trimmed by 4 bases and J by 3 bases. Reading from cysteine to phenylalanine, the CDR3 counts 15 amino acids. Of the read, only the CDR3 DNA is kept; its 45 bases are in frame from base 1. This clonotype was sampled from a man aged 25 to 45 with Graves' ophthalmopathy. The V and J genes are TRBV5-1 and TRBJ1-3, with TRBD1 identical over 8 junction bases. Sequencing was done on a sample of blood. The CDR3 sequence is CASSPGGEVGNTIYF. The bases read TGCGCCAGCAGCCCAGGGGGCGAGGTTGGAAACACCATATATTTT.